Presented here are 3 T cell receptor beta chains from one specimen sequenced in a study of yellow fever vaccine responses in identical twins. MiXCR was run by TCRdb on the RT-PCR reads, yielding one entry per CDR3 protein. The sample comprises roughly 18,000 distinct CDR3 sequences, roughly two thirds of which are singletons, and about 8% rests with the top ten. This material consisted of T cells from blood (PBMCs), unsorted or a sorted subset (not recorded which), taken before or after yellow fever vaccination (not recorded which). Every receptor here comes from a woman younger than 35 who received the yellow fever vaccine.

The table lists this clonotype with a few counts. The CDR3 spells CASRSILGAGSTEAFF. As DNA, the CDR3 is TGTGCCAGCAGATCCATTCTGGGGGCAGGGTCGACTGAAGCTTTCTTT. The J gene is TRBJ1-1, the V gene TRBV27; perhaps TRBD1 as D (6 bases). This CDR3 has 16 amino acids. Deletions cut 6 bases from V and 5 bases from J, with 22 bases between. Germline loops: CDR1 MNHEY, CDR2 SMNVEV (reference sequence).

The rearrangement joins TRBV4-2 to TRBJ1-1; TRBD1 matches 7 bases. V was clipped by 1 base and J by 2 bases; unmatched bases: 1. There are 14 residues in the CDR3. Germline-derived CDR1 and CDR2 are LGHNA and YNFKEQ. Here the CDR3 reads CASSQGQGNTEAFF. The CDR3 nucleotides read TGTGCCAGCAGCCAAGGACAGGGAAACACTGAAGCTTTCTTT.

The J gene is TRBJ2-2, the V gene TRBV14; D gene uncertain. The V and J ends lost 0 bases and 3 bases respectively, with 11 bases between them. The V gene's germline CDR1 is SGHDN and CDR2 FVKESK. There are 16 residues in the CDR3. The CDR3 region is CASSQELGRYTGELFF. DNA for the CDR3: TGTGCCAGCAGCCAAGAATTAGGCAGGTACACCGGGGAGCTGTTTTTT.